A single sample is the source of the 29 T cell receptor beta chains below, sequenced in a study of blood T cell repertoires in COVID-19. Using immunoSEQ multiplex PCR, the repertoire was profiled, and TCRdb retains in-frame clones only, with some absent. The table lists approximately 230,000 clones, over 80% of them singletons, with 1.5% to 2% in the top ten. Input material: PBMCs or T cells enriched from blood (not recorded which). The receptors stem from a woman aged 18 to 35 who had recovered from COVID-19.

The CDR3 spells CASSLADRGMKSSGNTIYF. Here the CDR3 DNA reads TGTGCCAGCAGCTTAGCGGACAGGGGGATGAAGAGCTCTGGAAACACCATATATTTT. V usage is TRBV7-9 and J usage is TRBJ1-3; 10 bases align to TRBD1. V lost 0 bases to trimming and J lost 0 bases; unmatched junction nucleotides: 8. The CDR3 is 19 amino acids. Looked up from germline, CDR1 is SEHNR and CDR2 is FQNEAQ (reference sequence). Combining the CDR3 with reference TRBV7-9 and TRBJ1-3 gives the whole variable domain DTGVSQNPRHKITKRGQNVTFRCDPISEHNRLYWYRQTLGQGPEFLTYFQNEAQLEKSRLLSDRFSAERPKGSFSTLEIQRTEQGDSAMYLCASSLADRGMKSSGNTIYFGEGSWLTVV.

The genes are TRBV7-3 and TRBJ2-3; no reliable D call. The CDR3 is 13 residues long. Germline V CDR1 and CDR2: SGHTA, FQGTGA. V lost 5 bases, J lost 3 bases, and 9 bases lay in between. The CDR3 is CASSKIRTDTQYF. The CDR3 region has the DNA TGTGCCAGCAGCAAGATTAGAACAGATACGCAGTATTTT.

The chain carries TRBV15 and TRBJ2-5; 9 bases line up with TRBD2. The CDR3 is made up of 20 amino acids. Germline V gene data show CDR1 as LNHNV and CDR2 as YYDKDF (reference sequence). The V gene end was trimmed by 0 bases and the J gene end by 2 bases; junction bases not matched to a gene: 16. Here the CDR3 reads CATSREGRWLAGTQQETQYF. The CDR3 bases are TGTGCCACCAGCAGAGAAGGTCGGTGGCTAGCGGGGACGCAACAAGAGACCCAGTACTTC.

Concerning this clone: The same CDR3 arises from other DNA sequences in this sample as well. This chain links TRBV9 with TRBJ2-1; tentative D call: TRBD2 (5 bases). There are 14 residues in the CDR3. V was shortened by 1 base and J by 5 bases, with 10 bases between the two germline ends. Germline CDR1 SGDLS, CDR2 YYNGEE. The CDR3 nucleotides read TGTGCCAGCAGCGTATCGGGAACCGACAATGAGCAGTTCTTC. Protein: CASSVSGTDNEQFF.

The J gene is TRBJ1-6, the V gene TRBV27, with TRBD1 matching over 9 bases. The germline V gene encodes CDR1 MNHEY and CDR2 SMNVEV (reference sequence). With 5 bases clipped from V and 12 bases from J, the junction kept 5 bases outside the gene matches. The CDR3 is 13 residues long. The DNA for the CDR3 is TGTGCCAGCAGTCTGGACAGGGGCATACCCCTCCACTTT. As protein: CASSLDRGIPLHF.

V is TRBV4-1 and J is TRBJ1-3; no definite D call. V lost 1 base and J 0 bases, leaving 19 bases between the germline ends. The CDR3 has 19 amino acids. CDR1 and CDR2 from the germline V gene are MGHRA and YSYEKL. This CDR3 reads CASSQGSSEHTISGNTIYF. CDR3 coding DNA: TGCGCCAGCAGCCAAGGGTCGAGCGAGCACACTATCTCTGGAAACACCATATATTTT.

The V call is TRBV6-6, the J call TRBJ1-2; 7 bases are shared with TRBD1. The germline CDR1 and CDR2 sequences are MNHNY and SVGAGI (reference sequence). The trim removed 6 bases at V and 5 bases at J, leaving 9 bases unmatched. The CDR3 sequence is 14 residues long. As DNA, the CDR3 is TGTGCCAGCAGCTCCTCGACAGGGTCTTATGGCTACACCTTC. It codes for CASSSSTGSYGYTF.

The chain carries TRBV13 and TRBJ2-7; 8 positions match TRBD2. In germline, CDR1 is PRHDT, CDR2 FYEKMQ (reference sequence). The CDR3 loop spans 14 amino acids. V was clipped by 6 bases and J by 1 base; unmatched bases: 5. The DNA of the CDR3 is TGTGCCAGCAGTACCGGACTAGCTTCCTACGAGCAGTACTTC. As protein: CASSTGLASYEQYF. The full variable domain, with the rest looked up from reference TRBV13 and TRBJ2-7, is AAGVIQSPRHLIKEKRETATLKCYPIPRHDTVYWYQQGPGQDPQFLISFYEKMQSDKGSIPDRFSAQQFSDYHSELNMSSLELGDSALYFCASSTGLASYEQYFGPGTRLTVT.

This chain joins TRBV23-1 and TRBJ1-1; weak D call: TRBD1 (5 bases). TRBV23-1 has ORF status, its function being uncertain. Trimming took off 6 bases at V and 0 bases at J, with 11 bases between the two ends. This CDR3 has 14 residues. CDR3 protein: CASSRREVNTEAFF. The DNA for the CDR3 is TGCGCCAGCAGCCGCAGGGAAGTGAACACTGAAGCTTTCTTT.

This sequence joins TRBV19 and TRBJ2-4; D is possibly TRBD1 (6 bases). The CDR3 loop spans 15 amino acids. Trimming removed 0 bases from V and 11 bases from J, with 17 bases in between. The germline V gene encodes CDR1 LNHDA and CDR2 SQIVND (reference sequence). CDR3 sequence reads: CASSIEASASGVQYF. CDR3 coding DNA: TGTGCCAGTAGTATAGAGGCGTCAGCCTCAGGGGTTCAGTACTTC. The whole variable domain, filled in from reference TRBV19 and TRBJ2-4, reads DGGITQSPKYLFRKEGQNVTLSCEQNLNHDAMYWYRQDPGQGLRLIYYSQIVNDFQKGDIAEGYSVSREKKESFPLTVTSAQKNPTAFYLCASSIEASASGVQYFGAGTRLSVL.

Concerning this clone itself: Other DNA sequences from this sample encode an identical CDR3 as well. The CDR3 nucleotides are TGTGCCACCAGTGACCGGGACAGCTATGGCTACACCTTC. Translating it yields CATSDRDSYGYTF. This chain uses TRBV24-1 with TRBJ1-2; 7 bases agree with TRBD1. Germline CDR1 KGHDR, CDR2 SFDVKD. The CDR3 consists of 13 residues. Trimming took 4 bases from V and 4 from J; bases not matched to a gene: 2.

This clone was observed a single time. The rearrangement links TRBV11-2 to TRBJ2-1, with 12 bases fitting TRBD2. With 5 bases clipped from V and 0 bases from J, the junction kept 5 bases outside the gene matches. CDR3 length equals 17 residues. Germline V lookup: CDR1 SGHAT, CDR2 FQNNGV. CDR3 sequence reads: CASSPRLAGVSYNEQFF. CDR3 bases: TGTGCCAGCAGCCCCCGACTAGCGGGAGTCTCCTACAATGAGCAGTTCTTC.

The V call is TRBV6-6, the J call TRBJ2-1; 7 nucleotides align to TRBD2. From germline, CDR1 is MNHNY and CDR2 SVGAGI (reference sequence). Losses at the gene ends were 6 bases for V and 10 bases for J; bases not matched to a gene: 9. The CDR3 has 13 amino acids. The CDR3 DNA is TGTGCCAGCAGAGTGTGGGGGAGGGACGAGCAGTTCTTC. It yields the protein CASRVWGRDEQFF.

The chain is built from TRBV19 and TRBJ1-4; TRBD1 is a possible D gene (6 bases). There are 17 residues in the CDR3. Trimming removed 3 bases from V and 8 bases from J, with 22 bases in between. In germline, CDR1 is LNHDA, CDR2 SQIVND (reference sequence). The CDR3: CASSIFGGENWEEKLFF. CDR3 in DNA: TGTGCCAGTAGTATTTTTGGGGGCGAGAATTGGGAAGAAAAACTGTTTTTT.

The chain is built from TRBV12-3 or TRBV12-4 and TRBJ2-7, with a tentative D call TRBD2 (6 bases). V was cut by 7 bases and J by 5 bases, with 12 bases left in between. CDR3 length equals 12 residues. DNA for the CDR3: TGTGCCAGCACCGGAGGGTTCGACGAGCAGTACTTC. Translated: CASTGGFDEQYF.

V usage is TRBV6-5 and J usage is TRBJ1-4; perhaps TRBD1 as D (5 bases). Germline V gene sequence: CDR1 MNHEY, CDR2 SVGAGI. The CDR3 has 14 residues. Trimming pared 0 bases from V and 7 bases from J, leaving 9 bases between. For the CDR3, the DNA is TGTGCCAGCAGTTACTCGTATACAGGTGAAAAACTGTTTTTT. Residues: CASSYSYTGEKLFF.

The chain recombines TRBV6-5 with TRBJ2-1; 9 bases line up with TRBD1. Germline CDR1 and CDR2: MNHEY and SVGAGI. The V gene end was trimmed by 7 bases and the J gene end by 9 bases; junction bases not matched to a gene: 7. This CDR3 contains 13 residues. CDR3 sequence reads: CASMTGGRGEQFF. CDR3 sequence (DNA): TGTGCCAGCATGACAGGGGGGCGAGGTGAGCAGTTCTTC.

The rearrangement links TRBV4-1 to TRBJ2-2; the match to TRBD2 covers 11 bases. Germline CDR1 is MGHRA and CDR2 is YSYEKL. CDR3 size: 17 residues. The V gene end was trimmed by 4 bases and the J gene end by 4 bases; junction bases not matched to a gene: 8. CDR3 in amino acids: CASSPRASGRFTGELFF. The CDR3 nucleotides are TGCGCCAGCAGCCCCAGGGCTAGCGGGAGGTTCACCGGGGAGCTGTTTTTT.

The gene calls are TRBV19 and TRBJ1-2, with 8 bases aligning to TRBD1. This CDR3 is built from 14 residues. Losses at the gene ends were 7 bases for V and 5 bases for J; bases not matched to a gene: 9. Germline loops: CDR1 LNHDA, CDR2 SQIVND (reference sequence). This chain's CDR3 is CASNPTGDPYGYTF. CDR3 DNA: TGTGCCAGTAATCCGACAGGGGACCCGTATGGCTACACCTTC.

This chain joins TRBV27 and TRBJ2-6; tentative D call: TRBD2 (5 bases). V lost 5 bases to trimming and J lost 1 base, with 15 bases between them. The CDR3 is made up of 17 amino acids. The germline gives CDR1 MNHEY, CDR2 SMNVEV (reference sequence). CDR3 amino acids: CASSPAVGSSGANVLTF. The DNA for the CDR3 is TGTGCCAGCAGTCCAGCAGTTGGGAGTTCTGGGGCCAACGTCCTGACTTTC.

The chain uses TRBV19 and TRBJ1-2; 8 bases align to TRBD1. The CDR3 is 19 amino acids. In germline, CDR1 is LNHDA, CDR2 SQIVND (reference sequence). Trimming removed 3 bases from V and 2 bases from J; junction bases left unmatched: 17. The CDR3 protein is CASSISRTTGTGKNYGYTF. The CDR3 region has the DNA TGTGCCAGTAGTATCAGTCGAACTACCGGGACAGGAAAAAACTATGGCTACACCTTC.

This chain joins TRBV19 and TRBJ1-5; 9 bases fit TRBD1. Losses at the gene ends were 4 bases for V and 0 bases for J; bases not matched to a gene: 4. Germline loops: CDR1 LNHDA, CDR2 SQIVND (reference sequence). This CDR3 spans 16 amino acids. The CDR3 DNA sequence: TGTGCCAGTAGTACTGGGACAGGGACTAGCAATCAGCCCCAGCATTTT. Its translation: CASSTGTGTSNQPQHF.

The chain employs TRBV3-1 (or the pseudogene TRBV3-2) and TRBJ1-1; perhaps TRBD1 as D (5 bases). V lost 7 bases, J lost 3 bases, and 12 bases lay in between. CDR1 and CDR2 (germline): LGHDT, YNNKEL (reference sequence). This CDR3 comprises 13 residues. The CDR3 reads CASTGEGDTEAFF. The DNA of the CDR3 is TGTGCCAGCACGGGGGAAGGAGACACTGAAGCTTTCTTT.

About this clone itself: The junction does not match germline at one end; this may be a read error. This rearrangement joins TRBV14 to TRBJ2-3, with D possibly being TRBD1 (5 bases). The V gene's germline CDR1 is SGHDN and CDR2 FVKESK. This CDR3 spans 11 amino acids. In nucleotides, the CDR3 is TGTGCCAGCAGCGCGACAGTTACGCAGTATTTT. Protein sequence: CASSATVTQYF.

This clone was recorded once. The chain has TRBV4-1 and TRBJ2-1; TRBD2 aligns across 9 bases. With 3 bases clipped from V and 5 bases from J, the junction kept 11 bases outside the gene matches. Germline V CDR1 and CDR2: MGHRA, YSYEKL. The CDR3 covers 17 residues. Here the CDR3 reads CASSHPLAGGRHNEQFF. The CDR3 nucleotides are TGCGCCAGCAGCCATCCTTTGGCGGGGGGGCGGCACAATGAGCAGTTCTTC.

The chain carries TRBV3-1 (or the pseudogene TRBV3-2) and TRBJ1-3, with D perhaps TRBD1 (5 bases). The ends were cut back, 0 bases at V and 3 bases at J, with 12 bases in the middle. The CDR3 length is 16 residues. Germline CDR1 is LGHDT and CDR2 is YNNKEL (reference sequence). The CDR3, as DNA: TGTGCCAGCAGCCAAGATCCTGGGGCAGTTGGAAACACCATATATTTT. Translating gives CASSQDPGAVGNTIYF.

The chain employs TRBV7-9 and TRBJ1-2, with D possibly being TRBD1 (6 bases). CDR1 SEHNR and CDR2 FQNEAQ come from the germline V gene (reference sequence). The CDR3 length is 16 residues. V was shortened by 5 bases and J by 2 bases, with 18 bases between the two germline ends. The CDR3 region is CASSTNPGQGNYGYTF. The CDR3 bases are TGTGCCAGCAGCACAAACCCGGGACAAGGAAACTATGGCTACACCTTC.

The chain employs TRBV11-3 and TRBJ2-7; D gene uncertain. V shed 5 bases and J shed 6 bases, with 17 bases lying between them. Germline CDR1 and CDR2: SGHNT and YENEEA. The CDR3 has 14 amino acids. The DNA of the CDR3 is TGTGCCAGCAGCCAAAACAGTAGATCGGCCGAGCAGTACTTC. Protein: CASSQNSRSAEQYF.

In DNA form, the CDR3 reads TGTGCCAGCGGGCTAAGGGGCACTGAAGCTTTCTTT. Amino acid sequence: CASGLRGTEAFF. This rearrangement joins TRBV12-3 or TRBV12-4 to TRBJ1-1, with D possibly TRBD1 on 5 matching bases. V gave up 8 bases and J gave up 4 bases, with 11 bases separating them. The CDR3 is made up of 12 amino acids.